This is a list of T cell receptor beta chains from one sample in a study of cytomegalovirus exposure and HLA in healthy donors. The table came from immunoSEQ multiplex PCR; TCRdb's copy has only in-frame clones and leaves some out. The repertoire holds about 96,000 clones, with about four fifths as singletons. Sequencing input: PBMCs. The receptors were sampled from a female donor in good health and CMV-seropositive. Each CDR3 is given without its conserved first and last residue. D genes are given only for firm matches.

>TRBD1|TRBJ2-7|TRBV29-1
SVRTGNEQY
>TRBD1|TRBJ2-7|TRBV19
ASSTVGQTEQY
>-|TRBJ1-1|TRBV7-3
ASSTTPRDTEAF
>-|TRBJ2-1|TRBV5-1
ASSTRGDTYNEQF
>-|TRBJ2-1|TRBV18
ASSPRELGDEQF
>TRBD2|TRBJ2-1|TRBV7-2
ASSLALRGGGAGEQF
>TRBD2|TRBJ2-1|TRBV10-3
AISGEGTASQF
>-|TRBJ1-2|TRBV20-1
SAPQGYGYT
>-|TRBJ2-5|TRBV9
ASSVAGQETQY
>-|TRBJ2-1|TRBV14
ASSLIPFSGEYNEQF
>-|TRBJ2-3|TRBV19
ASSVTASTDTQY
>TRBD2|TRBJ2-3|TRBV5-6
ASSLERGGFADTQY
>-|TRBJ1-2|TRBV7-9
SSSQQGSGYT
>-|TRBJ1-2|TRBV5-1
ASSFGYSSHGYT
>TRBD1|TRBJ2-5|TRBV10-3
AISENPAGTGRETQY
>TRBD1|TRBJ1-1|TRBV19
ASSSRDRGNTEAF
>-|TRBJ2-7|TRBV27
ASSSLYEQY
>TRBD1|TRBJ2-5|TRBV5-4
ASSFAGGAETQY
>TRBD1|TRBJ2-1|TRBV7-8
ASSSDRGGEQF
>TRBD1|TRBJ2-2|TRBV29-1
SVKRDRGTGELF